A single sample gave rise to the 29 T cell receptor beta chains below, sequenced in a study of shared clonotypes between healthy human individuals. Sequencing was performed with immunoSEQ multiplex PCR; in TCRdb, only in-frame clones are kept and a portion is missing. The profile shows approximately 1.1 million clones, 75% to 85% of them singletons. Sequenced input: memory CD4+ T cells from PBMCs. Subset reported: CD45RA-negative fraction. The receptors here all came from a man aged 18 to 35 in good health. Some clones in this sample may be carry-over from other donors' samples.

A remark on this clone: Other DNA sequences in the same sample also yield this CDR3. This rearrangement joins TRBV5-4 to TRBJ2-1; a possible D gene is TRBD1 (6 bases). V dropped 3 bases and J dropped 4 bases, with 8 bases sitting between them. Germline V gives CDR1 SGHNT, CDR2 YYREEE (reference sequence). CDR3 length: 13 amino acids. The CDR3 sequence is CASSYTGYNEQFF. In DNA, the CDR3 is TGTGCCAGCAGCTATACAGGGTACAATGAGCAGTTCTTC. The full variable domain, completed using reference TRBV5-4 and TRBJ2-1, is ETGVTQSPTHLIKTRGQQVTLRCSSQSGHNTVSWYQQALGQGPQFIFQYYREEENGRGNFPPRFSGLQFPNYSSELNVNALELDDSALYLCASSYTGYNEQFFGPGTRLTVL.

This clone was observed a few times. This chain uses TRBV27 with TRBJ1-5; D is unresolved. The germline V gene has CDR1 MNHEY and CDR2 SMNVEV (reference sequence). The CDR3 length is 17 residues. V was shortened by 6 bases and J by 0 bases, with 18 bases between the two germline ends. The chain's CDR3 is CASSLRLPEYSNQPQHF. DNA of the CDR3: TGTGCCAGCAGCCTCCGTCTACCGGAATATAGCAATCAGCCCCAGCATTTT.

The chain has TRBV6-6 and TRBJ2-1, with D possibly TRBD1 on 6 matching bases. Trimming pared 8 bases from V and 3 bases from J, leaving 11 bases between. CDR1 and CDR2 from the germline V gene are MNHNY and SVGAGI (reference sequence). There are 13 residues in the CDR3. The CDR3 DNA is TGTGCCAGCCGGACAGTCGGCTACAATGAGCAGTTCTTC. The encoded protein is CASRTVGYNEQFF.

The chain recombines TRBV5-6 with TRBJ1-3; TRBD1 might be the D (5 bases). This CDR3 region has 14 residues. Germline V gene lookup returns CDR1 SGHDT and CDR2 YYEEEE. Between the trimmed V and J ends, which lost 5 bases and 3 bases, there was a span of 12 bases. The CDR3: CASSEQGDGNTIYF. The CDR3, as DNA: TGTGCCAGCAGTGAACAAGGGGATGGAAACACCATATATTTT.

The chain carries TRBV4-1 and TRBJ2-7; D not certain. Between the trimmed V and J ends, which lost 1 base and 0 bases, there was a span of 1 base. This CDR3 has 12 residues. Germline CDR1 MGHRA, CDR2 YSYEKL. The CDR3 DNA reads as TGCGCCAGCAGCCAAGTCTCCTACGAGCAGTACTTC. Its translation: CASSQVSYEQYF.

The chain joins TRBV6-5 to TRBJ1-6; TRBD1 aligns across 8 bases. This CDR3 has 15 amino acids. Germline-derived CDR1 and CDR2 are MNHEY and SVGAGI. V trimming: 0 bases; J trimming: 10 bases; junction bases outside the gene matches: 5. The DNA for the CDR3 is TGTGCCAGCAGTTACTCAACAGGGGGGAAGTCACCCCTCCACTTT. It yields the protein CASSYSTGGKSPLHF.

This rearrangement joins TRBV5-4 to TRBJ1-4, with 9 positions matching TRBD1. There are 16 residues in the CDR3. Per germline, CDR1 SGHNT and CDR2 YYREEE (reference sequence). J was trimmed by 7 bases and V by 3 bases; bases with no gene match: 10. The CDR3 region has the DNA TGTGCCAGCAGCTCAACGCCTGGGACAGGGACTGAAAAACTGTTTTTT. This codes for CASSSTPGTGTEKLFF.

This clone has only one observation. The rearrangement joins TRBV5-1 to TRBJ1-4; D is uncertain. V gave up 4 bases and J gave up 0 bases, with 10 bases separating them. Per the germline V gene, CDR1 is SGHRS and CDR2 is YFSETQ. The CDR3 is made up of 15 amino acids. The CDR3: CASSDAGATNEKLFF. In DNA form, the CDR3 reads TGCGCCAGCAGCGACGCTGGTGCAACTAATGAAAAACTGTTTTTT.

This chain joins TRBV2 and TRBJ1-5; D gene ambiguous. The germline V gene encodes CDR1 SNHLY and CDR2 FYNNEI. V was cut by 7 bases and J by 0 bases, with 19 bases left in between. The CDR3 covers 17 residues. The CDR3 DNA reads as TGTGCCAGCAAGATCTCGCGCAGTGGGTATAGCAATCAGCCCCAGCATTTT. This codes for CASKISRSGYSNQPQHF.

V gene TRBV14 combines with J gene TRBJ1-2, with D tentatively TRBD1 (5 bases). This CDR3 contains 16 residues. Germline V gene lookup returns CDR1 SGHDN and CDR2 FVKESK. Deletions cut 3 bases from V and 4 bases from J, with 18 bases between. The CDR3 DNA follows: TGTGCCAGCAGCCATCCCAGGGATCCCATACCCTATGGCTACACCTTC. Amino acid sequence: CASSHPRDPIPYGYTF.

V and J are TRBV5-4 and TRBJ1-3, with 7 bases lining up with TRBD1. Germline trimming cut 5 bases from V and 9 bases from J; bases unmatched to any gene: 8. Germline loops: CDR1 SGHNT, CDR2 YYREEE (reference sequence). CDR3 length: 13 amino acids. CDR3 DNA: TGTGCCAGCAGTATTGGGACAGTAGCCACCATATATTTT. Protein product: CASSIGTVATIYF.

CDR3 DNA: TGTGCCAGCAGCCTACGGACGCCCGGGAGGGGAGATACGCAGTATTTT. Encoded protein: CASSLRTPGRGDTQYF. The rearrangement links TRBV5-4 to TRBJ2-3; the match to TRBD2 covers 8 bases. The CDR3 contains 16 residues. V trimming: 4 bases; J trimming: 5 bases; junction bases outside the gene matches: 12. The V gene's germline CDR1 is SGHNT and CDR2 YYREEE (reference sequence).

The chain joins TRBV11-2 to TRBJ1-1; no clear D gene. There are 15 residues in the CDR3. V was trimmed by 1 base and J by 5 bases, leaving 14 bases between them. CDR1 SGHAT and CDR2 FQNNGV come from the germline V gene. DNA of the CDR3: TGTGCCAGCAGCTTAGTACCAAACCCGGGGACTGAAGCTTTCTTT. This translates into CASSLVPNPGTEAFF. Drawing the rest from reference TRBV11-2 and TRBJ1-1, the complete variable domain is EAGVAQSPRYKIIEKRQSVAFWCNPISGHATLYWYQQILGQGPKLLIQFQNNGVVDDSQLPKDRFSAERLKGVDSTLKIQPAKLEDSAVYLCASSLVPNPGTEAFFGQGTRLTVV.

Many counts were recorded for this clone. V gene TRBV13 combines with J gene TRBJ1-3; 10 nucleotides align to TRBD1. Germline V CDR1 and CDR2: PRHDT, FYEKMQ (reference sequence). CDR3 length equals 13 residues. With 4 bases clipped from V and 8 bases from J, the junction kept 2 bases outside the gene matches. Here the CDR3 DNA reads TGTGCCAGCAGCTGGGACAGGGGATACACCATATATTTT. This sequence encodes CASSWDRGYTIYF.

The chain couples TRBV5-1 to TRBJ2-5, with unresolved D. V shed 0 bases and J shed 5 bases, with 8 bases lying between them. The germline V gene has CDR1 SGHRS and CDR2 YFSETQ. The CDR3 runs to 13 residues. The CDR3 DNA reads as TGCGCCAGCAGCTTGGCCACTGGGGAGACCCAGTACTTC. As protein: CASSLATGETQYF.

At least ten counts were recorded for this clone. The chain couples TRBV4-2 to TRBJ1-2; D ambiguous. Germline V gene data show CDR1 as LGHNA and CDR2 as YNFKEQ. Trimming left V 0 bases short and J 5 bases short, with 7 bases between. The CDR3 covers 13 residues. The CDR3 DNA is TGTGCCAGCAGCCAAGAGATGGGATATGGCTACACCTTC. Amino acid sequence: CASSQEMGYGYTF.

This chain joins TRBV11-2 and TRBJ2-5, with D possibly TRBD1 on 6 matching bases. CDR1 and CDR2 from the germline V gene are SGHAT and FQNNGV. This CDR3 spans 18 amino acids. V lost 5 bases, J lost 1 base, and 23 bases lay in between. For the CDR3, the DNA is TGTGCCAGCAGCCGGTTACACCGGGACACTTCCCTCCAAGAGACCCAGTACTTC. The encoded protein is CASSRLHRDTSLQETQYF. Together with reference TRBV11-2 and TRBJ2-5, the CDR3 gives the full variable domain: EAGVAQSPRYKIIEKRQSVAFWCNPISGHATLYWYQQILGQGPKLLIQFQNNGVVDDSQLPKDRFSAERLKGVDSTLKIQPAKLEDSAVYLCASSRLHRDTSLQETQYFGPGTRLLVL.

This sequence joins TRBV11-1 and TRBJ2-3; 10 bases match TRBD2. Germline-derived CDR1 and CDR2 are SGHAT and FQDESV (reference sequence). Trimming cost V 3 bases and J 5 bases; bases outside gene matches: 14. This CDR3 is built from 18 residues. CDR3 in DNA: TGTGCCAGCAGCTTTCGGCGACTAGCGGGCGGTGCGGGAGATACGCAGTATTTT. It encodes CASSFRRLAGGAGDTQYF.

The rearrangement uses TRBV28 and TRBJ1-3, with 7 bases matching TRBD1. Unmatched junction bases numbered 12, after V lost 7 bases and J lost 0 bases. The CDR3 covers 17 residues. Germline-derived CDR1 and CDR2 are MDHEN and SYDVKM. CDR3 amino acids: CASIKQGGLSSGNTIYF. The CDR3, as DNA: TGTGCCAGCATAAAGCAAGGGGGCTTGAGCTCTGGAAACACCATATATTTT.

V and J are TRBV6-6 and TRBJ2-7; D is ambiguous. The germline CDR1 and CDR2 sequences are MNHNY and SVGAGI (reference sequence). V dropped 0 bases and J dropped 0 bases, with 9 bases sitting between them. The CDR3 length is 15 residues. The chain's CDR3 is CASSYSAVSSYEQYF. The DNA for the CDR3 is TGTGCCAGCAGTTACTCGGCAGTGAGCTCCTACGAGCAGTACTTC.

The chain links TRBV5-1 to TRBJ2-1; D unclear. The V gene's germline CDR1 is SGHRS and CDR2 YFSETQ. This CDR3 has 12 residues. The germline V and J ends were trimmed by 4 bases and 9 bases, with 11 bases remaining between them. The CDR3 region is CASSQAAREQFF. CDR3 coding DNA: TGCGCCAGCAGCCAGGCCGCTCGTGAGCAGTTCTTC.

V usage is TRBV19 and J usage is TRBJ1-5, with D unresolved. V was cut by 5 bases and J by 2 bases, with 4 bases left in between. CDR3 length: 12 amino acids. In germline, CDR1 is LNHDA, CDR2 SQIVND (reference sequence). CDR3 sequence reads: CASSSGNQPQHF. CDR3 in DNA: TGTGCCAGTAGTTCTGGCAATCAGCCCCAGCATTTT.

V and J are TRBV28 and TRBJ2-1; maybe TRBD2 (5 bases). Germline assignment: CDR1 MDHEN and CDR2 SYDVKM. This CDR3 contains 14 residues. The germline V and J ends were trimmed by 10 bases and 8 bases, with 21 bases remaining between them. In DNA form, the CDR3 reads TGTGCCACCCTCCCAGAGGCGGGTTTCGATGAGCAGTTCTTC. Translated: CATLPEAGFDEQFF.

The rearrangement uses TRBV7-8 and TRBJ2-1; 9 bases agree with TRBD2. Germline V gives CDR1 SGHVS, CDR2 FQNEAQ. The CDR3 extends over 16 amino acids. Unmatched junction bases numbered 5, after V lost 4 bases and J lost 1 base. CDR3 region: CASSSPTSGSYNEQFF. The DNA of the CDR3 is TGTGCCAGCAGCTCGCCGACTAGCGGATCCTACAATGAGCAGTTCTTC.

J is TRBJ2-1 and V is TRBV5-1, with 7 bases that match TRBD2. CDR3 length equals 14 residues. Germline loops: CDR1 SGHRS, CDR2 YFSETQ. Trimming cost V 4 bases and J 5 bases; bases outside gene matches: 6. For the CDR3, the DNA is TGCGCCAGCAGCCCCACAGCGGGAAACAATGAGCAGTTCTTC. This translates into CASSPTAGNNEQFF.

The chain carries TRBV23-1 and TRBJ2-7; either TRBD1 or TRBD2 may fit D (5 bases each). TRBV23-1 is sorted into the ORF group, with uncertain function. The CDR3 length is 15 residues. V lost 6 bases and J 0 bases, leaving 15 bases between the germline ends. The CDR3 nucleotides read TGCGCCAGCAGCCCGGGGCCTAGGGTCTCCTACGAGCAGTACTTC. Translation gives CASSPGPRVSYEQYF.

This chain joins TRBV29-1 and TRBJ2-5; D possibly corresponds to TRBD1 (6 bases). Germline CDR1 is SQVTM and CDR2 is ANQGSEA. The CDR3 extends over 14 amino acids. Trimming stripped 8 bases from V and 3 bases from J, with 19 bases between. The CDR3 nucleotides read TGCAGCTTTATCCGGGACATAGGAAAAGAGACCCAGTACTTC. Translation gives CSFIRDIGKETQYF.

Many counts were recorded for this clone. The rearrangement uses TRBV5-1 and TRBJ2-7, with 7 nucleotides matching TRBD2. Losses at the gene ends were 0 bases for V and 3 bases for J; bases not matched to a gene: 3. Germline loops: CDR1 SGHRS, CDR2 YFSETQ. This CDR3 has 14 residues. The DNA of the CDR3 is TGCGCCAGCAGCTTGGACCCGGGAGGCTACGAGCAGTACTTC. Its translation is CASSLDPGGYEQYF.

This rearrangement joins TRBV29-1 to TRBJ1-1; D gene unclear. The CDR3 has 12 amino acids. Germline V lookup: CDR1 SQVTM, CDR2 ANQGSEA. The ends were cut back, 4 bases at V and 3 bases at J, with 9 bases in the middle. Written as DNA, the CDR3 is TGCAGCGTTGCGGGTCTGGACACTGAAGCTTTCTTT. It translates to CSVAGLDTEAFF.